A single sample is the source of the 20 T cell receptor beta chains below, sequenced in a study of T cell responses to AZD1222 COVID-19 vaccine. Sequenced by immunoSEQ multiplex PCR; TCRdb stores in-frame clones only, minus some. The table lists roughly 85,000 clones, nearly 90% of them singletons. This material consisted of peripheral blood, taken on day 0 of MenACWY control vaccination. The receptor set was obtained from an adult in good health.

CDR3 bases: TGTGCCAGCAGCCCGAGCCCAGCGGCGTCCTACGAGCAGTACTTC. Its translation: CASSPSPAASYEQYF. This chain links TRBV9 with TRBJ2-7; a weak D match, TRBD2 (5 bases). CDR3 length: 15 residues. The ends were cut back, 4 bases at V and 1 base at J, with 15 bases in the middle. Per the germline V gene, CDR1 is SGDLS and CDR2 is YYNGEE.

CDR3 sequence: CASSPRLAIETQYF. CDR3 bases: TGTGCCAGCAGTCCGAGACTAGCGATAGAGACCCAGTACTTC. The J gene is TRBJ2-5, the V gene TRBV6-2 or TRBV6-3; 8 positions match TRBD2. Germline CDR1 is MNHEY and CDR2 is SVGEGT. The CDR3 consists of 14 residues. Trimming at V came to 5 bases and at J to 4 bases, leaving 6 bases not matched to a gene.

This clone was found once. This chain joins TRBV7-6 and TRBJ1-6; D gene unclear. Trimming cost V 0 bases and J 0 bases, with 18 bases left between them. The CDR3 is 20 amino acids. Germline V gives CDR1 SGHVS, CDR2 FNYEAQ. The CDR3 is CASSLAGKASLSSYNSPLHF. CDR3 coding DNA: TGTGCCAGCAGCTTAGCCGGGAAGGCTAGCCTCAGCTCCTATAATTCACCCCTCCACTTT.

The chain links TRBV27 to TRBJ2-7; 8 bases match TRBD1. The CDR3 extends over 15 amino acids. Germline V gene sequence: CDR1 MNHEY, CDR2 SMNVEV (reference sequence). After removal of 8 bases from V and 7 bases from J, the junction contained 16 bases not matched to a gene. In nucleotides, the CDR3 is TGTGCCAGCCAAAGCAATGTTCAGGGGGCAAGGGAGCAGTACTTC. It codes for CASQSNVQGAREQYF.

This clone was picked up one time. This rearrangement joins TRBV6-2 or TRBV6-3 to TRBJ1-1; D uncertain. The CDR3 is 13 amino acids. CDR1 is MNHEY, CDR2 SVGEGT, per germline. Trimming took 2 bases from V and 1 from J, leaving 5 bases between them. The DNA for the CDR3 is TGTGCCAGCAGTTACGGGTGGAACACTGAAGCTTTCTTT. Its translation: CASSYGWNTEAFF.

The V and J genes are TRBV6-2 or TRBV6-3 and TRBJ2-3; 16 nucleotides agree with TRBD2. The CDR3 totals 18 residues. CDR1 and CDR2 (germline): MNHEY, SVGEGT. V was pared by 5 bases and J by 1 base, with 6 bases of the junction left unmatched. The CDR3 sequence: CASSPGLAGGPGTDTQYF. DNA for the CDR3: TGTGCCAGCAGTCCGGGACTAGCGGGGGGGCCGGGCACAGATACGCAGTATTTT.

The V call is TRBV23-1, the J call TRBJ1-6; 9 nucleotides align to TRBD1. TRBV23-1 is noted as an ORF with a role that remains uncertain. V shed 5 bases, J shed 6 bases, and the junction held 5 bases outside the gene matches. The CDR3 loop spans 15 amino acids. CDR3 protein: CASSTGQGSNSPLHF. As DNA, the CDR3 is TGCGCCAGCAGTACAGGACAGGGGAGTAATTCACCCCTCCACTTT.

CDR3 sequence (DNA): TGTGCCAGCAGCGCCGACAGTTTCTCCTACAATGAGCAGTTCTTC. Amino acid sequence: CASSADSFSYNEQFF. The chain couples TRBV7-9 to TRBJ2-1, with a possible D match to TRBD1 (5 bases). Germline values: CDR1 SEHNR, CDR2 FQNEAQ (reference sequence). The CDR3 spans 15 residues. Trimming removed 5 bases from V and 0 bases from J, with 11 bases in between.

The CDR3 DNA reads as TGCGCCAGCAGCCATGAGACAGGGTCACAGGAAAAACTGTTTTTT. Residues: CASSHETGSQEKLFF. The chain links TRBV4-3 to TRBJ1-4; TRBD1 agrees at 7 bases. The length of the CDR3 is 15 residues. Per the germline V gene, CDR1 is LGHNA and CDR2 is YSLEER. After removal of 3 bases from V and 8 bases from J, the junction contained 9 bases not matched to a gene.

The chain uses TRBV7-8 and TRBJ2-7; 7 bases map to TRBD1. The germline CDR1 and CDR2 sequences are SGHVS and FQNEAQ. Trimming at V came to 5 bases and at J to 7 bases, leaving 5 bases not matched to a gene. This CDR3 has 12 residues. CDR3 region: CASSVGTEEQYF. Written as DNA, the CDR3 is TGTGCCAGCAGCGTCGGGACAGAGGAGCAGTACTTC.

The chain combines TRBV29-1 with TRBJ1-1; D is undetermined. The CDR3 totals 14 residues. Germline CDR1 and CDR2: SQVTM and ANQGSEA. V was cut by 2 bases and J by 0 bases, with 10 bases left in between. CDR3 sequence (DNA): TGCAGCGTTGAAAGTCCAGTGATGAACACTGAAGCTTTCTTT. This translates into CSVESPVMNTEAFF.

The chain is built from TRBV27 and TRBJ1-3; D is unresolved. The CDR3 is 14 residues long. CDR1 MNHEY and CDR2 SMNVEV come from the germline V gene (reference sequence). Trimming pared 6 bases from V and 10 bases from J, leaving 19 bases between. As DNA, the CDR3 is TGTGCCAGCAGCGCCCTCAATGCTTACGAGACCATATATTTT. Protein: CASSALNAYETIYF.

V is TRBV5-1 and J is TRBJ2-7, with 8 positions matching TRBD2. Germline V gene lookup returns CDR1 SGHRS and CDR2 YFSETQ. V dropped 0 bases and J dropped 7; count of bases not matched to a gene: 9. This CDR3 has 15 residues. The CDR3 here is CASSLDPGGPGEQYF. The CDR3 coding sequence is TGCGCCAGCAGCTTGGATCCGGGGGGGCCGGGAGAGCAGTACTTC.

This clone was counted a few times. The V gene is TRBV30, the J gene TRBJ2-7; the D gene could be TRBD1 or TRBD2 (6 bases each). Trimming took off 0 bases at V and 2 bases at J, with 11 bases between the two ends. Per the germline V gene, CDR1 is GTSNPN and CDR2 is SVGIG (reference sequence). The CDR3 covers 14 residues. For the CDR3, the DNA is TGTGCCTGGAGTGTGGGAAGGGGGGCCTACGAGCAGTACTTC. Translated: CAWSVGRGAYEQYF.

This chain links TRBV18 with TRBJ1-2, with no clear D. Trimming left V 4 bases short and J 7 bases short, with 13 bases between. The CDR3 consists of 13 residues. The germline V gene encodes CDR1 KGHSH and CDR2 LQKENI. This CDR3 reads CASSLEGLGGYTF. As DNA, the CDR3 is TGTGCCAGCTCACTCGAGGGTCTGGGTGGCTACACCTTC.

There are a few counts of this clone. This rearrangement joins TRBV11-3 to TRBJ1-1; D is possibly TRBD1 (6 bases). Trimming took 2 bases from V and 0 from J, leaving 16 bases between them. Germline V gene data show CDR1 as SGHNT and CDR2 as YENEEA. The CDR3 runs 17 residues. This CDR3 is CASSLRDGGQMNTEAFF. In nucleotides, the CDR3 is TGTGCCAGCAGCTTACGAGACGGGGGACAAATGAACACTGAAGCTTTCTTT.

The V gene is TRBV6-5, the J gene TRBJ1-6; 7 bases match TRBD1. Unmatched junction bases numbered 6, after V lost 7 bases and J lost 6 bases. The CDR3 contains 14 residues. Germline CDR1 and CDR2: MNHEY and SVGAGI. CDR3: CASTRRQGNSPLHF. In DNA form, the CDR3 reads TGTGCCAGCACCAGACGACAGGGTAATTCACCCCTCCACTTT.

The rearrangement uses TRBV6-1 and TRBJ1-2; D not certain. Per the germline V gene, CDR1 is MNHNS and CDR2 is SASEGT. The CDR3 consists of 14 residues. V shed 3 bases and J shed 4 bases, with 12 bases lying between them. The CDR3 loop reads CASSDGLVGYGYTF. The CDR3 nucleotides read TGTGCCAGCAGTGATGGCCTAGTTGGCTATGGCTACACCTTC.

The rearrangement links TRBV4-3 to TRBJ2-7; D gene ambiguous. The CDR3 runs 15 residues. Trimming cost V 1 base and J 3 bases, with 13 bases left between them. Germline V gives CDR1 LGHNA, CDR2 YSLEER. The CDR3 loop reads CASSQGNGAGYEQYF. The CDR3 DNA follows: TGCGCCAGCAGCCAAGGTAACGGAGCAGGCTACGAGCAGTACTTC.

J is TRBJ1-5 and V is TRBV3-1 (or the pseudogene TRBV3-2); D not certain. The germline CDR1 and CDR2 sequences are LGHDT and YNNKEL (reference sequence). The CDR3 has 13 amino acids. V shed 4 bases and J shed 5 bases, with 9 bases lying between them. In DNA form, the CDR3 reads TGTGCCAGCAGCCCCGGCCCTTATCAGCCCCAGCATTTT. It specifies CASSPGPYQPQHF.